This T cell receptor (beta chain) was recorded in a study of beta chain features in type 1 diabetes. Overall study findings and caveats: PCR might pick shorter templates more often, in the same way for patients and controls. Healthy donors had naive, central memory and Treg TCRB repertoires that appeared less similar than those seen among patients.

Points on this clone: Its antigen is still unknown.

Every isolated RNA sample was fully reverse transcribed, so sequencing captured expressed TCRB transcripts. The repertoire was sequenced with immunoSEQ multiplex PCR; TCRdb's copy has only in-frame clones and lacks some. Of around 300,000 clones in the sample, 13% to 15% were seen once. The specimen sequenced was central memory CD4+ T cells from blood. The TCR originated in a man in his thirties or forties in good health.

The CDR3 region has the DNA TGTGCCAGCAGCCCCGTAGACTCTCACGAGCAGTTCTTC. Translated: CASSPVDSHEQFF. The V call is TRBV4-2, the J call TRBJ2-1; no clear D. Trimming took off 4 bases at V and 10 bases at J, with 14 bases between the two ends. The CDR3 is 13 residues long. Per the germline V gene, CDR1 is LGHNA and CDR2 is YNFKEQ.